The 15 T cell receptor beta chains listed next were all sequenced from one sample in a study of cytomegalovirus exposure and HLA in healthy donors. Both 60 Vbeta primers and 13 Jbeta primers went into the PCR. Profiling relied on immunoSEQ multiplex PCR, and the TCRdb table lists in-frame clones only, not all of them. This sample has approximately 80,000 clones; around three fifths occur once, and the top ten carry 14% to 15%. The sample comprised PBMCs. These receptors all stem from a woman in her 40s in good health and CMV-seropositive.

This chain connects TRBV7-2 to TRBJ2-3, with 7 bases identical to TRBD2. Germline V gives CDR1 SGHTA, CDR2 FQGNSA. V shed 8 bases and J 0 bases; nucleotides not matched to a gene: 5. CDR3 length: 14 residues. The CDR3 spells CASGNSGSTDTQYF. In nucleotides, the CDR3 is TGTGCCAGCGGAAATAGCGGGAGCACAGATACGCAGTATTTT.

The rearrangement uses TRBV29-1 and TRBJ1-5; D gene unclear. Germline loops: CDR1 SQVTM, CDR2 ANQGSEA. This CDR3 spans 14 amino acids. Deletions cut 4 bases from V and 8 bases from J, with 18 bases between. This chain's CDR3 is CSVALTSGFEPQHF. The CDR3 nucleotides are TGCAGCGTTGCCCTCACCTCGGGGTTCGAGCCCCAGCATTTT.

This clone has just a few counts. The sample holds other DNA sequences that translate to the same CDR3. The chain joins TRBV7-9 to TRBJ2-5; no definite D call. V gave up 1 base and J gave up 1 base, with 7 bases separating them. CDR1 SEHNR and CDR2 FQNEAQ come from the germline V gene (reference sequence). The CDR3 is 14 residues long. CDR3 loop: CASSLVGLQETQYF. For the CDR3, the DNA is TGTGCCAGCAGCTTAGTGGGCCTCCAAGAGACCCAGTACTTC.

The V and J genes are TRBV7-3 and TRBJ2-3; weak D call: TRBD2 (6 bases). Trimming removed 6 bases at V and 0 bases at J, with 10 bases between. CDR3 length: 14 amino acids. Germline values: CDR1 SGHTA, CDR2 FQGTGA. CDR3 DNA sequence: TGTGCCAGCAGACTAGCAGGGAGCACAGATACGCAGTATTTT. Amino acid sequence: CASRLAGSTDTQYF. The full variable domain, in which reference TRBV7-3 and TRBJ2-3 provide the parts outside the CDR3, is GAGVSQTPSNKVTEKGKYVELRCDPISGHTALYWYRQSLGQGPEFLIYFQGTGAADDSGLPNDRFFAVRPEGSVSTLKIQRTERGDSAVYLCASRLAGSTDTQYFGPGTRLTVL.

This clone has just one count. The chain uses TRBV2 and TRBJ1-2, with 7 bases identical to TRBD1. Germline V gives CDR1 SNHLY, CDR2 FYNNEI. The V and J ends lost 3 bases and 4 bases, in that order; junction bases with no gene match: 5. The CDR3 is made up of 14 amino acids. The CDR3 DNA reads TGTGCCAGCAGTGACAGACAGGGCTTCTATGGCTACACCTTC. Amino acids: CASSDRQGFYGYTF. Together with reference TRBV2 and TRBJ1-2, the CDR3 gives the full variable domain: EPEVTQTPSHQVTQMGQEVILRCVPISNHLYFYWYRQILGQKVEFLVSFYNNEISEKSEIFDDQFSVERPDGSNFTLKIRSTKLEDSAMYFCASSDRQGFYGYTFGSGTRLTVV.

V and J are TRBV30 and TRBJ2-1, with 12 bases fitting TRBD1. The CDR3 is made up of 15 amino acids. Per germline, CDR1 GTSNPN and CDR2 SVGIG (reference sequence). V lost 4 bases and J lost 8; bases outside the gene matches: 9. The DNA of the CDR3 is TGTGCCTGGATTTCCGGGACAGGGGGCATGGATGAGCAGTTCTTC. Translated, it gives CAWISGTGGMDEQFF.

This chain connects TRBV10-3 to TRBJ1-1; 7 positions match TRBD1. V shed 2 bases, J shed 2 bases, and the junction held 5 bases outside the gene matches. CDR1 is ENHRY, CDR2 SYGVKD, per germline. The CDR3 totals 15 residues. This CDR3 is CAISETGALNTEAFF. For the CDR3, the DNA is TGTGCCATCAGTGAGACAGGGGCCCTTAACACTGAAGCTTTCTTT.

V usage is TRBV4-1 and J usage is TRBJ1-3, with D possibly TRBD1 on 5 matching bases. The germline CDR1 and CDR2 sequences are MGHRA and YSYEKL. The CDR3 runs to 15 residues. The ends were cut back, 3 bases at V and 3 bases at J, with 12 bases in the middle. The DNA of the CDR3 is TGCGCCAGCAGCCAGGGAAGGGGTATTGGAAACACCATATATTTT. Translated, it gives CASSQGRGIGNTIYF.

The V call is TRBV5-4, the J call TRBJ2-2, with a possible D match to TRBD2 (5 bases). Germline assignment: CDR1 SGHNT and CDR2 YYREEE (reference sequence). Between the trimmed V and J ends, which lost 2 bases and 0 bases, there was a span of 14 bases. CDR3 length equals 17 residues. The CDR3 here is CASSLLGGRANTGELFF. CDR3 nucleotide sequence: TGTGCCAGCAGCTTATTGGGCGGGCGGGCGAACACCGGGGAGCTGTTTTTT. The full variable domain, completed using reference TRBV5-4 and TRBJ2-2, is ETGVTQSPTHLIKTRGQQVTLRCSSQSGHNTVSWYQQALGQGPQFIFQYYREEENGRGNFPPRFSGLQFPNYSSELNVNALELDDSALYLCASSLLGGRANTGELFFGEGSRLTVL.

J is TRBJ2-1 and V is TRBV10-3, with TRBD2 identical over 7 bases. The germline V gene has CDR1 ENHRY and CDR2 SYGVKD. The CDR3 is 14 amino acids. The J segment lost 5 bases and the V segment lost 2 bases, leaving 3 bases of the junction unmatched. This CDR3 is CAISEQRGNNEQFF. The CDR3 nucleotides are TGTGCCATCAGTGAGCAGCGGGGAAACAATGAGCAGTTCTTC.

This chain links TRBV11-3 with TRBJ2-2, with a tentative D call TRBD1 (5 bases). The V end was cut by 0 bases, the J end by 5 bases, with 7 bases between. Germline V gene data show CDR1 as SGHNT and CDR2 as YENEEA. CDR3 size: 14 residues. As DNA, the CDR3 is TGTGCCAGCAGCTTAGATCAGGGAACCGGGGAGCTGTTTTTT. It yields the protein CASSLDQGTGELFF.

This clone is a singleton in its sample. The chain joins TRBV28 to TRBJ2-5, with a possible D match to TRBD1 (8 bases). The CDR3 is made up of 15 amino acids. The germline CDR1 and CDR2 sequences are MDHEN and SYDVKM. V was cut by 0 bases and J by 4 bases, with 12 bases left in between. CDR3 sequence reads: CASSLWDREGETQYF. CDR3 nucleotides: TGTGCCAGCAGTTTATGGGACAGGGAGGGAGAGACCCAGTACTTC.

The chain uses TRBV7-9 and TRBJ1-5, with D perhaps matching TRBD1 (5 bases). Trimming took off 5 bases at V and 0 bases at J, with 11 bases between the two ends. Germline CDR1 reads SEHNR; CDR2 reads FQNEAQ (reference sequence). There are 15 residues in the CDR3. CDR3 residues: CASSDSRYSNQPQHF. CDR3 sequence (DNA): TGTGCCAGCAGCGACAGCCGATATAGCAATCAGCCCCAGCATTTT. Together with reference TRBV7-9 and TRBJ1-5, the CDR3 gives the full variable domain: DTGVSQNPRHKITKRGQNVTFRCDPISEHNRLYWYRQTLGQGPEFLTYFQNEAQLEKSRLLSDRFSAERPKGSFSTLEIQRTEQGDSAMYLCASSDSRYSNQPQHFGDGTRLSIL.

DNA for the CDR3: TGTGCCAGCAGGGACTGGCAGAGCACAGATACGCAGTATTTT. This translates into CASRDWQSTDTQYF. The rearrangement joins TRBV6-6 to TRBJ2-3, with D perhaps matching TRBD2 (5 bases). Per germline, CDR1 MNHNY and CDR2 SVGAGI (reference sequence). V was trimmed by 6 bases and J by 0 bases, leaving 10 bases between them. The CDR3 has 14 residues.

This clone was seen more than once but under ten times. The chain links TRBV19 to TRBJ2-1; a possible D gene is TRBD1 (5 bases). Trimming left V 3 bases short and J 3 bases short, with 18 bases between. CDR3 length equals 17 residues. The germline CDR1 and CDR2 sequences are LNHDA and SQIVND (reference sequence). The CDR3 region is CASSIVPPGQGYNEQFF. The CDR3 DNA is TGTGCCAGTAGTATTGTCCCACCCGGTCAGGGCTACAATGAGCAGTTCTTC.